A selection of T cell receptor beta chains follows, all from one sample in a study of a mutant IDH1 vaccine in newly diagnosed glioma. Their target antigens are unknown. Profiled with immunoSEQ multiplex PCR; TCRdb holds only in-frame clones, not every one. The data contain some 130,000 clones, about 82% of them singletons. The specimen was PBMCs, collected from a glioma patient whose treatment included an IDH1 peptide vaccine. Receptor source: a middle-aged man with glioma. CDR3s include the opening cysteine and the closing phenylalanine or tryptophan. D genes are given only for firm matches. The size of a clone is reported for some rows only, either as once, few or many, or as a class for expanded clones.

j_call,v_call,d_call,clone_size,cdr3_aa,cdr3_nt
TRBJ1-1,TRBV9,.,few,CASSVVVGEAFF,TGTGCCAGCAGCGTAGTGGTAGGAGAAGCTTTCTTT
TRBJ2-2,TRBV19,.,.,CASSMGRGFAGELFF,TGTGCCAGTAGTATGGGCAGGGGATTTGCCGGGGAGCTGTTTTTT
TRBJ2-1,TRBV25-1,.,.,CASSEYGAGEQFF,TGTGCCAGCAGTGAATATGGCGCTGGCGAGCAGTTCTTC
TRBJ1-1,TRBV10-2,.,once,CASNLQRGGTEAFF,TGCGCCAGCAATCTCCAGAGGGGCGGCACTGAAGCTTTCTTT
TRBJ2-7,TRBV19,TRBD2,.,CASSPGTSGSWYEQYF,TGTGCCAGTAGCCCCGGGACTAGCGGGAGCTGGTACGAGCAGTACTTC
TRBJ2-5,TRBV28,.,.,CASSLGETQYF,TGTGCCAGCAGCCTTGGGGAGACCCAGTACTTC
TRBJ1-2,TRBV10-3,.,once,CAISDSGGAYGYTF,TGTGCCATCAGTGATAGCGGAGGGGCCTATGGCTACACCTTC
TRBJ1-3,TRBV27,TRBD1,.,CASSLGTGSGNTIYF,TGTGCCAGCAGTCTTGGGACAGGCTCTGGAAACACCATATATTTT
TRBJ1-1,TRBV25-1,.,.,CASSDRGGWTTHNTEAFF,TGTGCCAGCAGTGACCGAGGTGGATGGACAACACATAACACTGAAGCTTTCTTT
TRBJ1-1,TRBV20-1,TRBD1,few,CAYRGVAEAFF,TGCGCTTACAGGGGGGTGGCAGAAGCTTTCTTT
TRBJ1-1,TRBV7-7,TRBD1,.,CASSRDRGTEAFF,TGTGCTAGCAGCCGGGACAGGGGCACTGAAGCTTTCTTT
TRBJ2-3,TRBV7-2,TRBD1,.,CASSDRTGGTDTQYF,TGTGCCAGCAGCGACCGGACAGGGGGTACAGATACGCAGTATTTT
TRBJ2-5,TRBV2,.,.,CASSPELAPVETQYF,TGTGCCAGCAGTCCCGAGTTAGCCCCCGTAGAGACCCAGTACTTC
TRBJ2-2,TRBV10-1,.,.,CASGVVRDSTHGGNTGELFF,TGCGCCTCGGGGGTAGTGAGGGACTCCACTCACGGGGGGAACACCGGGGAGCTGTTTTTT
TRBJ1-2,TRBV28,TRBD1,.,CASSLGTGMRGYTF,TGTGCCAGCTCCTTGGGGACAGGGATGCGGGGCTACACCTTC
TRBJ2-1,TRBV5-6,.,.,CASSLDPGSSYNEQFF,TGTGCCAGCAGCTTAGATCCGGGTAGCTCCTACAATGAGCAGTTCTTC
TRBJ1-4,TRBV6-6,.,.,CASSYGGESEKLFF,TGTGCCAGCAGTTACGGGGGAGAGAGTGAAAAACTGTTTTTT
TRBJ2-4,TRBV21-1,.,.,CASSKEGPASGSSTGKNIQYF,TGTGCCAGCAGCAAAGAAGGTCCGGCTAGCGGGAGTTCCACGGGAAAAAACATTCAGTACTTC
TRBJ2-1,TRBV28,.,.,CASNWGRISYNEQFF,TGTGCCAGCAACTGGGGGCGGATATCCTACAATGAGCAGTTCTTC
TRBJ1-2,TRBV6-1,.,.,CASSELTGGYTF,TGTGCCAGCAGTGAACTTACAGGAGGCTACACCTTC
TRBJ1-5,TRBV5-1,TRBD1,few,CASSLVGGGMLRGPQHF,TGCGCCAGCAGCTTGGTAGGAGGGGGCATGTTGAGAGGGCCCCAGCATTTT
TRBJ1-1,TRBV2,.,.,CASSEMGRAEAFF,TGTGCCAGCAGTGAAATGGGGCGGGCTGAAGCTTTCTTT
TRBJ2-5,TRBV19,.,.,CASSIDRRGTETQYF,TGTGCCAGTAGTATAGATCGACGGGGGACGGAGACCCAGTACTTC
TRBJ1-1,TRBV6-5,.,.,CASSYSQGVNTEAFF,TGTGCCAGCAGTTACTCCCAGGGCGTGAACACTGAAGCTTTCTTT
TRBJ2-2,TRBV19,.,.,CASSLAWPSGELFF,TGTGCCAGTAGCCTAGCGTGGCCCTCGGGGGAGCTGTTTTTT
TRBJ2-4,TRBV4-3,.,.,CASSQDQRSSNIQYF,TGCGCCAGCAGCCAAGATCAGCGCAGCTCAAACATTCAGTACTTC
TRBJ2-7,TRBV18,.,.,CASSPGTRPGYEQYF,TGTGCCAGCTCACCCGGGACACGCCCGGGCTACGAGCAGTACTTC
TRBJ2-1,TRBV29-1,TRBD1,.,CSVDSTGVPYNEQFF,TGCAGCGTTGACTCGACAGGGGTTCCCTACAATGAGCAGTTCTTC
TRBJ2-5,TRBV7-7,.,once,CASSLEGGLAETQYF,TGTGCTAGCAGCTTAGAGGGCGGGCTAGCGGAGACCCAGTACTTC
TRBJ2-1,TRBV4-3,TRBD2,.,CASSQEGSGGSNEQFF,TGCGCCAGCAGCCAAGAAGGAAGCGGGGGGTCTAATGAGCAGTTCTTC
TRBJ1-1,TRBV4-3,.,.,CASSQDPGENTEAFF,TGCGCCAGCAGCCAAGATCCGGGAGAGAACACTGAAGCTTTCTTT
TRBJ2-5,TRBV19,.,.,CASSLSDGETQYF,TGTGCCAGTAGTCTTAGCGACGGGGAGACCCAGTACTTC
TRBJ2-2,TRBV7-9,.,.,CASRHPNTGELFF,TGTGCCAGTCGACACCCGAACACCGGGGAGCTGTTTTTT
TRBJ2-2,TRBV7-2,TRBD1,.,CASSSGQEANTGELFF,TGTGCCAGCAGCTCGGGACAGGAGGCGAACACCGGGGAGCTGTTTTTT
TRBJ2-7,TRBV28,.,.,CASSFGVGEQYF,TGTGCCAGCAGTTTCGGGGTTGGGGAGCAGTACTTC
TRBJ2-7,TRBV10-3,TRBD1,once,CAIINGTVVLEQYF,TGTGCCATCATCAACGGGACAGTAGTTCTCGAGCAGTACTTC
TRBJ2-1,TRBV27,TRBD1,.,CASSLIQGAIDEQFF,TGTGCCAGCAGTTTAATCCAGGGGGCTATAGATGAGCAGTTCTTC
TRBJ2-7,TRBV7-2,TRBD2,.,CASSFPLSGRSYEQYF,TGTGCCAGCAGCTTCCCCCTTAGCGGGCGCTCCTACGAGCAGTACTTC
TRBJ1-5,TRBV7-8,.,.,CASSLDHSRGMWDQPQHF,TGTGCCAGCAGCTTAGATCATTCGCGGGGCATGTGGGACCAGCCCCAGCATTTT
TRBJ2-2,TRBV9,.,.,CASSRNTGELFF,TGTGCCAGCAGCAGAAACACCGGGGAGCTGTTTTTT
TRBJ1-1,TRBV5-6,TRBD1,once,CASSRRRDRGLSATEAFF,TGTGCCAGCAGCAGGAGGCGGGACAGAGGATTATCGGCCACTGAAGCTTTCTTT
TRBJ1-2,TRBV6-5,.,.,CASRAPDRPYGYTF,TGTGCCAGCCGCGCTCCCGACAGACCCTATGGCTACACCTTC
TRBJ2-1,TRBV14,.,.,CASSQVRGPVGQRTYNEQFF,TGTGCCAGCAGCCAAGTAAGAGGCCCCGTCGGACAGAGAACCTACAATGAGCAGTTCTTC
TRBJ1-4,TRBV9,.,.,CASSVDRGGNEKLFF,TGTGCCAGCAGCGTAGACCGGGGCGGGAATGAAAAACTGTTTTTT
TRBJ1-4,TRBV7-9,.,few,CASSAPQGRNEKLFF,TGTGCCAGCAGCGCGCCGCAGGGCCGAAATGAAAAACTGTTTTTT